The subject of this entry is one T cell receptor beta chain. As yet, its antigen is unknown. This entry belongs to a study of cytomegalovirus exposure and HLA in healthy donors. For the study at large: Membership in the Caucasian-associated ancestry cluster was found for 75% to 90% of roughly 400 genotyped donors.

PCR amplification relied on 60 Vbeta primers (plus 13 Jbeta primers). Measured with immunoSEQ multiplex PCR; TCRdb has only the in-frame clones, and not every one. The sample includes some 150,000 clones, 70% to 80% of them seen just once. The CDR3 is made up of 16 amino acids. Trimming took 0 bases from V and 6 from J, leaving 16 bases between them. Germline CDR1 and CDR2: SGHRS and YFSETQ. Findings of the study overall: Highly shared variants forming one cluster were likely a sequencing artifact. In a later analysis, at a false discovery rate of 0.05, approximately 15,000 TCR beta sequences matched HLA alleles. An apparent linkage of common viral pathogens to several of the most significant clusters emerged in a later analysis.

The sequenced sample consisted of PBMCs. This sequence originates from a middle-aged man in good health and CMV-seronegative. This chain links TRBV5-1 with TRBJ2-1; D is perhaps TRBD1 (5 bases). The CDR3 protein is CASSLALGPASNEQFF. The CDR3 nucleotides are TGCGCCAGCAGCTTGGCCTTGGGGCCCGCCAGCAATGAGCAGTTCTTC.